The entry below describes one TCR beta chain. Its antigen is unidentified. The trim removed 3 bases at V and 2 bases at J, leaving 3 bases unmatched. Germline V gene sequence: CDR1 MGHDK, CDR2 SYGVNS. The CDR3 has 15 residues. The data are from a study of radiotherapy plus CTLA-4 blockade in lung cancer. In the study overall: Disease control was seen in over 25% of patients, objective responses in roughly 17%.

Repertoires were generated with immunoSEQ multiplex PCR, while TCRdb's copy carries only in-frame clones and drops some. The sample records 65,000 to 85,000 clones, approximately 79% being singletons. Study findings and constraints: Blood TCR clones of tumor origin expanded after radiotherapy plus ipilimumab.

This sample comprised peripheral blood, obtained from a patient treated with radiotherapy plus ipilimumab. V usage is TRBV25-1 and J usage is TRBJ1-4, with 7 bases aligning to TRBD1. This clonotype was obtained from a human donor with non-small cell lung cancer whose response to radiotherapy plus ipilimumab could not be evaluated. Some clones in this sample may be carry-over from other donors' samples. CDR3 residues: CASSDPTGTNEKLFF. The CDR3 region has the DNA TGTGCCAGCAGTGACCCGACAGGGACTAATGAAAAACTGTTTTTT.